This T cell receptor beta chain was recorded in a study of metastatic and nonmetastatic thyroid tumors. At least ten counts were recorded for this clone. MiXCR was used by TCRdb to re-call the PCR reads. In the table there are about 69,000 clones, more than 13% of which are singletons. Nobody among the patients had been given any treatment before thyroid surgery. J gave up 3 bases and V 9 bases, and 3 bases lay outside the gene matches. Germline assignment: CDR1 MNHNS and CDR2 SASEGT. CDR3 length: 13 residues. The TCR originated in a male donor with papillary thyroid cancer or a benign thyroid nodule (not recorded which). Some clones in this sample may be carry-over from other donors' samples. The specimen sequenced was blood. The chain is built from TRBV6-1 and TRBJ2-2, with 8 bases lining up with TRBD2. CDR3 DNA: TGTGCCAGTTATAGCGGGGACACCGGGGAGCTGTTTTTT. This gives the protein CASYSGDTGELFF.